This T cell receptor beta chain was recorded in a study of blood T cell repertoires in COVID-19. Study summary: Sites across the United States, Italy and Spain contributed samples from acute and convalescent COVID-19. The analysed material was cDNA or gDNA that came from T cells, B-cell-depleted T cells, or PBMCs.

This clone was observed once. Donors were grouped by their self-reported clinical history. The J segment lost 5 bases and the V segment lost 3 bases, leaving 16 bases of the junction unmatched. Germline assignment: CDR1 MDHEN and CDR2 SYDVKM. The CDR3 has 18 residues. Libraries were prepared by immunoSEQ multiplex PCR; TCRdb keeps only in-frame clonotypes and omits some of them. Of around 430,000 clones in the sample, 80% to 90% are singletons; the top ten hold about 10%. The chain employs TRBV28 and TRBJ1-5; 7 positions agree with TRBD1. The sequencing sample was made of PBMCs or T cells enriched from blood (not recorded which). The sequence came from a woman aged 45-60 years who had recovered from COVID-19. In nucleotides, the CDR3 is TGTGCCAGCAGTTTTGGCGGGTGGCAAGGGGGCGATTATCAGCCCCAGCATTTT. Amino acids: CASSFGGWQGGDYQPQHF.